This TCR beta chain was captured in a study of beta chain features in type 1 diabetes. The isolated RNA, all of it, was reverse transcribed, so expressed TCRB transcripts were what got sequenced. The table came from immunoSEQ multiplex PCR; TCRdb's copy has only in-frame clones and leaves some out. The profile shows some 660,000 clones, around 15% of them singletons. Details on this clone: What it binds is unknown.

Study results and caveats: In patients and controls equally, PCR might favor templates that are shorter. TCRB CDR3s were moderately but significantly shorter in Type 1 diabetes patients in all four CD4+ subsets.

Unmatched junction bases numbered 11, after V lost 0 bases and J lost 1 base. Germline-derived CDR1 and CDR2 are SGHRS and YFSETQ. This CDR3 spans 18 amino acids. The source is a man aged 18-30 years with type 1 diabetes. Input material: naive CD4+ T cells from blood. The V and J genes are TRBV5-1 and TRBJ2-3; 7 bases align to TRBD2. DNA of the CDR3: TGCGCCAGCAGCTTGGCCGGAGAGGGAGGGCCCGGCACAGATACGCAGTATTTT. Encoded protein: CASSLAGEGGPGTDTQYF.